In its sample, the clone carrying this TCR beta chain was seen a few times. The antigen is undetermined. This entry belongs to a study of blood T cells in healthy people across ages. Study-level points and caveats: Diversity of TCR beta per million T cells declined in a roughly linear way with age.

A second PCR, run for about 7 to 11 cycles, used a sample-barcoded 5' primer plus a J-beta primer mix. MiXCR, applied by TCRdb to the 5' RACE reads, yields one record per CDR3 protein. The data show roughly 1.9 million distinct CDR3 sequences, approximately 40% seen once. The CDR3 totals 16 residues. The germline V gene has CDR1 LGHDT and CDR2 YNNKEL (reference sequence). The junction had 6 bases not matched to a gene; V was cut back by 0 bases and J by 3 bases. This clonotype was sampled from a human donor in good health. This chain connects TRBV3-1 to TRBJ2-3; 7 bases map to TRBD2. Material: blood. CDR3 amino acids: CASSQDMGGGTDTQYF. The CDR3 DNA follows: TGTGCCAGCAGCCAAGACATGGGGGGAGGGACAGATACGCAGTATTTT.